These 31 T cell receptor beta chains came from one sample sequenced in a study of Graves' ophthalmopathy and Graves' hyperthyroidism. CDR3 regions of TCR beta were amplified from RNA transcripts. First-round RT-PCR used HTBI primers; second-round multiplex PCR followed. From the multiplex PCR reads, TCRdb called clonotypes with MiXCR, one entry per CDR3 protein. Among some 750,000 distinct CDR3 sequences listed, roughly two fifths were seen once. Sequencing was carried out using peripheral blood. Every receptor here comes from an adult man with Graves' ophthalmopathy.

The rearrangement joins TRBV2 to TRBJ1-4, with D unclear. Trimming stripped 2 bases from V and 8 bases from J, with 21 bases between. CDR1 is SNHLY, CDR2 FYNNEI, per germline. The CDR3 loop spans 17 amino acids. Here the CDR3 reads CASSEFPPETWGEKLFF. The CDR3 DNA reads TGTGCCAGCAGTGAATTTCCTCCCGAGACATGGGGAGAAAAACTGTTTTTT.

This clonotype was counted ten times or more. The CDR3 DNA follows: TGTGCCAGCAGCATTTCGACAGGGGCTGGAAACACCATATATTTT. It translates to CASSISTGAGNTIYF. The rearrangement uses TRBV7-9 and TRBJ1-3; 8 nucleotides line up with TRBD1. Germline V gives CDR1 SEHNR, CDR2 FQNEAQ (reference sequence). After removal of 5 bases from V and 2 bases from J, the junction contained 5 bases not matched to a gene. This CDR3 is 15 amino acids long.

This clonotype was seen many times. The V and J genes are TRBV11-2 and TRBJ1-2; D is unresolved. Germline V gene sequence: CDR1 SGHAT, CDR2 FQNNGV. V lost 5 bases, J lost 2 bases, and 6 bases lay in between. The CDR3 covers 12 residues. In DNA form, the CDR3 reads TGTGCCAGCAGCGCCCAAAACTATGGCTACACCTTC. It specifies CASSAQNYGYTF.

This clonotype was observed a handful of times. The chain is built from TRBV9 and TRBJ1-6, with a possible D match to TRBD1 (5 bases). V lost 5 bases to trimming and J lost 5 bases, with 17 bases between them. The CDR3 consists of 16 residues. Germline CDR1 and CDR2: SGDLS and YYNGEE. This chain's CDR3 is CASRRDAGLHNSPLHF. CDR3 DNA sequence: TGTGCCAGCAGGCGGGACGCAGGACTTCATAATTCACCCCTCCACTTT.

In its sample, this clonotype was seen many times. The rearrangement uses TRBV15 and TRBJ1-4; 8 bases align to TRBD1. Per germline, CDR1 LNHNV and CDR2 YYDKDF (reference sequence). Trimming removed 5 bases from V and 4 bases from J; junction bases left unmatched: 3. This CDR3 comprises 14 residues. The DNA of the CDR3 is TGTGCCACCAGCGGGGACAGGATTAATGAAAAACTGTTTTTT. Its protein product is CATSGDRINEKLFF. Full variable domain (outside the CDR3, taken from reference TRBV15 and TRBJ1-4): DAMVIQNPRYQVTQFGKPVTLSCSQTLNHNVMYWYQQKSSQAPKLLFHYYDKDFNNEADTPDNFQSRRPNTSFCFLDIRSPGLGDTAMYLCATSGDRINEKLFFGSGTQLSVL.

At least ten counts were recorded for this clonotype. V usage is TRBV15 and J usage is TRBJ1-1; 9 positions agree with TRBD1. The germline gives CDR1 LNHNV, CDR2 YYDKDF (reference sequence). The CDR3 has 14 amino acids. V gave up 9 bases and J gave up 4 bases; unmatched junction bases: 9. In DNA form, the CDR3 reads TGTGCCACTACAGGGGGCATTGTGACCACTGAAGCTTTCTTT. Residues: CATTGGIVTTEAFF.

This chain's CDR3 is CASSFRQGSETQYF. CDR3 coding DNA: TGTGCCAGCAGCTTCCGACAGGGCTCAGAGACCCAGTACTTC. J is TRBJ2-5 and V is TRBV7-2; 7 nucleotides align to TRBD1. This CDR3 comprises 14 residues. Unmatched junction bases numbered 5, after V lost 3 bases and J lost 4 bases. Per germline, CDR1 SGHTA and CDR2 FQGNSA.

This clonotype was detected many times. The V gene is TRBV2, the J gene TRBJ1-1; maybe TRBD1 (6 bases). The CDR3 totals 14 residues. V was shortened by 5 bases and J by 3 bases, with 13 bases between the two germline ends. Per germline, CDR1 SNHLY and CDR2 FYNNEI. The CDR3 loop is CASSSRGGDTEAFF. The CDR3, as DNA: TGTGCCAGCAGTTCCAGGGGTGGGGACACTGAAGCTTTCTTT.

The chain links TRBV5-1 to TRBJ2-5, with D perhaps TRBD1 (5 bases). From germline, CDR1 is SGHRS and CDR2 YFSETQ. V gave up 2 bases and J gave up 4 bases, with 9 bases separating them. This CDR3 region has 13 residues. The CDR3 sequence: CASSLWQGETQYF. The CDR3 DNA is TGCGCCAGCAGCTTATGGCAGGGAGAGACCCAGTACTTC.

This clonotype was recorded at least ten times. The rearrangement uses TRBV7-2 and TRBJ1-3, with D possibly TRBD1 on 5 matching bases. The V end was cut by 5 bases, the J end by 3 bases, with 11 bases between. Germline CDR1 is SGHTA and CDR2 is FQGNSA. This CDR3 has 14 amino acids. The CDR3 region has the DNA TGTGCCAGCAGCCCAGGGACTCGTGGAAACACCATATATTTT. Encoded protein: CASSPGTRGNTIYF.

This clonotype was seen ten or more times. V usage is TRBV20-1 and J usage is TRBJ1-5, with TRBD1 as a possible D gene (6 bases). Trimming pared 0 bases from V and 5 bases from J, leaving 11 bases between. Per the germline V gene, CDR1 is DFQATT and CDR2 is SNEGSKA (reference sequence). CDR3 length equals 14 residues. Written as DNA, the CDR3 is TGCAGTGCTAGAGAGGACAGTCCAGATCAGCCCCAGCATTTT. Translated, it gives CSAREDSPDQPQHF.

This clonotype was counted many times. The V gene is TRBV28, the J gene TRBJ2-7; D might be TRBD1 (6 bases). The CDR3 has 12 residues. Trimming cost V 5 bases and J 13 bases, with 18 bases left between them. CDR1 and CDR2 (germline): MDHEN, SYDVKM. The CDR3 loop is CASSPRDMRGYF. The CDR3 coding sequence is TGTGCCAGCAGTCCTCGGGACATGCGTGGTTACTTC. Full variable domain (outside the CDR3, taken from reference TRBV28 and TRBJ2-7): DVKVTQSSRYLVKRTGEKVFLECVQDMDHENMFWYRQDPGLGLRLIYFSYDVKMKEKGDIPEGYSVSREKKERFSLILESASTNQTSMYLCASSPRDMRGYFGPGTRLTVT.

The chain couples TRBV29-1 to TRBJ1-1; D is unclear. The germline CDR1 and CDR2 sequences are SQVTM and ANQGSEA. The ends were cut back, 6 bases at V and 4 bases at J, with 12 bases in the middle. This CDR3 has 12 amino acids. The CDR3 region has the DNA TGCAGCGTGAGACGTACGAGCACTGAAGCTTTCTTT. Amino acids: CSVRRTSTEAFF. Variable domain in full (rest from reference TRBV29-1 and TRBJ1-1): SAVISQKPSRDICQRGTSLTIQCQVDSQVTMMFWYRQQPGQSLTLIATANQGSEATYESGFVIDKFPISRPNLTFSTLTVSNMSPEDSSIYLCSVRRTSTEAFFGQGTRLTVV.

V gene TRBV7-2 combines with J gene TRBJ2-2, with unresolved D. This CDR3 is 17 amino acids long. Germline CDR1 and CDR2: SGHTA and FQGNSA. Deletions cut 1 base from V and 4 bases from J, with 16 bases between. As DNA, the CDR3 is TGTGCCAGCAGCTTAGAGTTTTGGGGTAGTGGCACCGGGGAGCTGTTTTTT. Its protein product is CASSLEFWGSGTGELFF.

The chain uses TRBV25-1 and TRBJ1-1; D gene unclear. V lost 4 bases and J 4 bases, leaving 10 bases between the germline ends. Looked up from germline, CDR1 is MGHDK and CDR2 is SYGVNS. The CDR3 consists of 13 residues. CDR3 DNA sequence: TGTGCCAGCAGTGGTACCTCGGGCACTGAAGCTTTCTTT. Translation gives CASSGTSGTEAFF.

This clonotype was seen just once. The chain recombines TRBV9 with TRBJ1-6, with TRBD1 as a possible D gene (5 bases). V was shortened by 4 bases and J by 8 bases, with 13 bases between the two germline ends. Germline V gene sequence: CDR1 SGDLS, CDR2 YYNGEE. The CDR3 is made up of 14 amino acids. In DNA form, the CDR3 reads TGTGCCAGCAGCCCACGGGTAGGGGATTCACCCCTCCACTTT. It codes for CASSPRVGDSPLHF. Filled out from reference TRBV9 and TRBJ1-6, the complete variable domain reads DSGVTQTPKHLITATGQRVTLRCSPRSGDLSVYWYQQSLDQGLQFLIQYYNGEERAKGNILERFSAQQFPDLHSELNLSSLELGDSALYFCASSPRVGDSPLHFGNGTRLTVT.

This clonotype was detected only a few times. The chain uses TRBV11-3 and TRBJ1-1, with D perhaps matching TRBD1 (5 bases). This CDR3 spans 14 amino acids. The germline V gene has CDR1 SGHNT and CDR2 YENEEA. Between the trimmed V and J ends, which lost 4 bases and 1 base, there was a span of 10 bases. The CDR3 region is CASSWRGENTEAFF. The CDR3 DNA reads TGTGCCAGCAGCTGGAGGGGAGAGAACACTGAAGCTTTCTTT.

This clonotype was recorded at least ten times. V is TRBV10-3 and J is TRBJ1-2, with a weak D call TRBD1 (6 bases). V lost 2 bases, J lost 4 bases, and 11 bases lay in between. The CDR3 is 14 amino acids. The V gene's germline CDR1 is ENHRY and CDR2 SYGVKD. The chain's CDR3 is CAISEDRLVYGYTF. The CDR3 coding sequence is TGTGCCATCAGTGAGGACAGGTTGGTCTATGGCTACACCTTC.

The V and J genes are TRBV19 and TRBJ2-7; the D call may be TRBD1 or TRBD2 (5 bases each). The CDR3 loop spans 15 amino acids. V was shortened by 1 base and J by 2 bases, with 12 bases between the two germline ends. The germline V gene has CDR1 LNHDA and CDR2 SQIVND (reference sequence). CDR3 bases: TGTGCCAGTAGTATAGGTCCAGGGAGCGCCTACGAGCAGTACTTC. It translates to CASSIGPGSAYEQYF. Filled out from reference TRBV19 and TRBJ2-7, the complete variable domain reads DGGITQSPKYLFRKEGQNVTLSCEQNLNHDAMYWYRQDPGQGLRLIYYSQIVNDFQKGDIAEGYSVSREKKESFPLTVTSAQKNPTAFYLCASSIGPGSAYEQYFGPGTRLTVT.

This clonotype showed up many times. The chain links TRBV7-9 to TRBJ2-5, with 7 nucleotides matching TRBD2. The germline V gene encodes CDR1 SEHNR and CDR2 FQNEAQ (reference sequence). CDR3 length: 18 amino acids. V shed 5 bases, J shed 5 bases, and the junction held 20 bases outside the gene matches. As DNA, the CDR3 is TGTGCCAGCAGCCGCTGGCTAGCGGCCTTCGGAACGCGGGAGACCCAGTACTTC. It specifies CASSRWLAAFGTRETQYF.

A word on this clonotype: The CDR3 ends on some other residue instead of the conserved phenylalanine or tryptophan, so this is likely a read error. V and J are TRBV10-3 and TRBJ1-1; no firm D call. CDR1 is ENHRY, CDR2 SYGVKD, per germline. The CDR3 length is 14 residues. Trimming shortened V by 11 bases and J by 1 base, and 17 bases separated the two germline ends. The CDR3 nucleotides are TGTGCCCCCCGTACCGAGAGGGAGAACACTGAAGCTTTCCTT. Its protein product is CAPRTERENTEAFL.

The chain carries TRBV19 and TRBJ1-2, with a tentative D call TRBD1 (6 bases). The germline CDR1 and CDR2 sequences are LNHDA and SQIVND (reference sequence). There are 12 residues in the CDR3. Trimming removed 5 bases from V and 8 bases from J, with 12 bases in between. The CDR3 loop reads CASSVRGHGYTF. The CDR3 bases are TGTGCCAGTAGTGTCAGGGGTCACGGCTACACCTTC.

The chain combines TRBV19 with TRBJ1-1, with D hard to call. V lost 4 bases, J lost 2 bases, and 8 bases lay in between. Per the germline V gene, CDR1 is LNHDA and CDR2 is SQIVND (reference sequence). The CDR3 has 13 amino acids. CDR3 residues: CASSTWGNTEAFF. CDR3 sequence (DNA): TGTGCCAGTAGTACTTGGGGAAACACTGAAGCTTTCTTT.

The chain carries TRBV2 and TRBJ2-7; 11 bases agree with TRBD2. Germline CDR1 SNHLY, CDR2 FYNNEI. This CDR3 comprises 13 residues. Trimming at V came to 8 bases and at J to 7 bases, leaving 7 bases not matched to a gene. CDR3 loop: CASCGTSGSEQYF. Here the CDR3 DNA reads TGTGCCAGCTGCGGGACTAGCGGATCAGAGCAGTACTTC.

This clonotype appeared many times. The V gene is TRBV2, the J gene TRBJ1-2; 9 bases line up with TRBD1. The germline gives CDR1 SNHLY, CDR2 FYNNEI. Unmatched junction bases numbered 8, after V lost 4 bases and J lost 5 bases. The CDR3 extends over 15 amino acids. The CDR3 bases are TGTGCCAGCAGTGTAGGGACAGGGTTGCTGTATGGCTACACCTTC. Its protein is CASSVGTGLLYGYTF.

The chain is built from TRBV7-9 and TRBJ2-2, with D perhaps TRBD2 (6 bases). This CDR3 has 15 residues. Trimming took off 5 bases at V and 3 bases at J, with 13 bases between the two ends. Germline values: CDR1 SEHNR, CDR2 FQNEAQ (reference sequence). The CDR3 here is CASSLWQRDTGELFF. CDR3 DNA sequence: TGTGCCAGCAGCCTGTGGCAGCGGGACACCGGGGAGCTGTTTTTT.

Concerning this clonotype itself: Sequence at one end of the junction differs from germline and may be a read error. The rearrangement links TRBV10-2 to TRBJ1-2, with a possible D match to TRBD1 (5 bases). The CDR3 runs to 15 residues. Germline assignment: CDR1 WSHSY and CDR2 SAAADI. CDR3 amino acids: CASSAQVFINYGYTF. The DNA of the CDR3 is TGTGCCAGCAGTGCACAGGTCTTCATTAACTATGGCTACACCTTC.

CDR3 in DNA: TGTGCCAGCAGTTCCTTCCCACGGACAGGACGCTATGGCTACACCTTC. It translates to CASSSFPRTGRYGYTF. This rearrangement joins TRBV25-1 to TRBJ1-2; 7 positions match TRBD1. The CDR3 runs 16 residues. Germline V gene lookup returns CDR1 MGHDK and CDR2 SYGVNS. J was trimmed by 4 bases and V by 5 bases; bases with no gene match: 13.

This clonotype was counted once. This chain uses TRBV4-3 with TRBJ2-5; TRBD1 or TRBD2 may be the D gene (5 bases each). CDR1 is LGHNA, CDR2 YSLEER, per germline. Trimming stripped 6 bases from V and 4 bases from J, with 18 bases between. The CDR3 contains 15 residues. Written as DNA, the CDR3 is TGCGCCAGCAGTCCCTGGGACGAAGGTCTAGAGACCCAGTACTTC. As protein: CASSPWDEGLETQYF.

On this clonotype itself: A much larger clonotype is one base distant, so this may be a read error. This chain connects TRBV25-1 to TRBJ2-7; no clear D gene. The ends were cut back, 1 base at V and 5 bases at J, with 12 bases in the middle. Germline lookup yields CDR1 MGHDK and CDR2 SYGVNS. This CDR3 is built from 14 residues. The CDR3 loop reads CASSEFPDSDEQYF. CDR3 sequence (DNA): TGTGCCAGCAGTGAATTCCCGGATTCCGACGAGCAGTACTTC.

This clonotype was counted at least ten times. The chain employs TRBV7-6 and TRBJ2-7; TRBD1 might be the D (6 bases). Trimming removed 3 bases at V and 3 bases at J, with 15 bases between. Per the germline V gene, CDR1 is SGHVS and CDR2 is FNYEAQ. The CDR3 sequence is 15 residues long. DNA of the CDR3: TGTGCCAGCAGCTTGGGTCAGGGGATGAACTACGAGCAGTACTTC. Protein product: CASSLGQGMNYEQYF.